Listed here is a single T cell receptor (beta chain). Germline-derived CDR1 and CDR2 are MDHEN and SYDVKM. V gave up 6 bases and J gave up 0 bases; unmatched junction bases: 10. The CDR3 consists of 16 residues. This entry belongs to a study of blood T cell repertoires in COVID-19. The data were produced by immunoSEQ multiplex PCR, yet TCRdb's version contains in-frame clones alone and is incomplete. The data show about 220,000 clones, 70% to 85% seen once. The chain recombines TRBV28 with TRBJ2-7; 8 bases agree with TRBD1. The receptor's source is a man aged 35-49 years who had recovered from COVID-19. Sequencing used PBMCs or T cells enriched from blood (not recorded which). In DNA form, the CDR3 reads TGTGCCAGCAGGCTAGGGGGACAGGCAATCTCCTACGAGCAGTACTTC. It is translated as CASRLGGQAISYEQYF.